Listed below are T cell receptor beta chains from one sample, sequenced in a study of T-cell memory formation after mild COVID-19. TCRdb processed the 5' RACE reads anew with MiXCR; each CDR3 protein has one entry. This sample has around 390,000 distinct CDR3 sequences, with approximately 15% found just once. Sequenced sample: PBMCs or a T cell subset sorted from them (not recorded which). These receptor sequences come from a man younger than 35 who had mild COVID-19 (a few samples of this study predate the infection). Cell type and time point are not known. CDR3s include the opening cysteine and the closing phenylalanine or tryptophan. A D gene is named only where the DNA matches it firmly. Rows give clone size only sometimes, using once, few, many, or a class for an expanded clone.

cdr3_nt | cdr3_aa | j_call | d_call | v_call | clone_size
TGTGCCAGCAGCTTAGTGGTCAGCTACACTGAAGCTTTCTTT | CASSLVVSYTEAFF | TRBJ1-1 | - | TRBV11-2 | many
TGTGCCAGCAGCCCCCTAGGGGGGCGAAAGGCCTACGAGCAGTACTTC | CASSPLGGRKAYEQYF | TRBJ2-7 | - | TRBV9 | many
TGTGCCAGCACCCCATCGGGCGGCCAAGAGACCCAGTACTTC | CASTPSGGQETQYF | TRBJ2-5 | - | TRBV7-2 | few
TGCAGCGTCCACGGACAGCCGAACACTGAAGCTTTCTTT | CSVHGQPNTEAFF | TRBJ1-1 | - | TRBV29-1 | -
TGTGCCAGCAGTCCCCTAGCGGGGGGGGCCGGGGAGCTGTTTTTT | CASSPLAGGAGELFF | TRBJ2-2 | TRBD2 | TRBV7-3 | many
TGTGCCATCAGTGATAGGGGACAGCCCTACAATGAGCAGTTCTTC | CAISDRGQPYNEQFF | TRBJ2-1 | TRBD1 | TRBV10-3 | few
TGTGCCAGCACCCTCGGGGAGGGGGCTGAAGCTTTCTTT | CASTLGEGAEAFF | TRBJ1-1 | - | TRBV2 | -
TGTGCCAGCAGCCAAGAAACGGGGGGGCGAAGCGACAATGAGCAGTTCTTC | CASSQETGGRSDNEQFF | TRBJ2-1 | TRBD2 | TRBV3-1 | few
TGCAGCGTTGGGGTCACGGAGACCCAGTACTTC | CSVGVTETQYF | TRBJ2-5 | - | TRBV29-1 | few
TGTGCCAGCAGTCGTCCGGGACAGGGGATCGGGGAGCTGTTTTTT | CASSRPGQGIGELFF | TRBJ2-2 | TRBD1 | TRBV12-3/TRBV12-4 | few
TGTGCCAGCAGTTTCCCCTTCGCGAACACCGGGGAGCTGTTTTTT | CASSFPFANTGELFF | TRBJ2-2 | - | TRBV28 | -
TGTGCCAGCAGTCGGCAGGGTCAGAACAACTATGGCTACACCTTC | CASSRQGQNNYGYTF | TRBJ1-2 | - | TRBV6-2/TRBV6-3 | few
TGTGCCATCAGTGGGGCCGGCGGGGCCAGCAATCAGCCCCAGCATTTT | CAISGAGGASNQPQHF | TRBJ1-5 | - | TRBV10-3 | few
TGTGCCAGCAGTTACGGGACAGGGGGTTCTAGCAATCAGCCCCAGCATTTT | CASSYGTGGSSNQPQHF | TRBJ1-5 | TRBD1 | TRBV6-2/TRBV6-3 | few
TGCAGTGCTCCGACAGGCCACGACGGCTACACCTTC | CSAPTGHDGYTF | TRBJ1-2 | - | TRBV20-1 | -
TGCGCCAGCAGCCAAGAAATGTGGGGAATCGAAAAACTGTTTTTT | CASSQEMWGIEKLFF | TRBJ1-4 | - | TRBV4-3 | -
TGCAGTGCTAGAGACCCCTTAGATGAAAAACTGTTTTTT | CSARDPLDEKLFF | TRBJ1-4 | - | TRBV20-1 | few
TGCGCCAGCAGCTTGGGAGCTCAACAGGGTACAGATACGCAGTATTTT | CASSLGAQQGTDTQYF | TRBJ2-3 | - | TRBV5-1 | -
TGCGCCAGCCGGGACGGCCAGGGGACCGGGGAGCTGTTTTTT | CASRDGQGTGELFF | TRBJ2-2 | - | TRBV5-1 | many
TGCAGCGTTGGCGCCAGCGGGAGAACCGGGGAGCTGTTTTTT | CSVGASGRTGELFF | TRBJ2-2 | TRBD2 | TRBV29-1 | few
TGCAGTGCGAGACAGGGGTTCGTAATCGAGGGCTACACCTTC | CSARQGFVIEGYTF | TRBJ1-2 | TRBD1 | TRBV20-1 | many
TGTGCCAGCAGTTTATCTGTCCTCCCATGGTATGGCTACACCTTC | CASSLSVLPWYGYTF | TRBJ1-2 | - | TRBV28 | -
TGTGCCAGCAGCTTGGGACGGGGGTTAAACATTCAGTACTTC | CASSLGRGLNIQYF | TRBJ2-4 | - | TRBV5-5 | -